What follows are 9 T cell receptor beta chains derived from one specimen sequenced in a study of regulatory T cells in long-lasting Graves disease. The time point is: newly diagnosed GD, antithyroid drugs for less than 3 months. Researchers made the TCR library from RNA that was extracted from PBMCs. Sequencing libraries for TCR beta were prepared with iRepertoire HTBI primers and Arm-PCR of CDR3 regions. TCRdb passed the multiplex PCR reads through MiXCR, listing each CDR3 protein once. The table lists hundreds of thousands of distinct CDR3 sequences, around 11% of them singletons. The data were also submitted as part of a second study, on T cells in Graves' hyperthyroidism and ophthalmopathy.

This material consisted of peripheral blood mononuclear cells (PBMCs), taken at new diagnosis, from a patient treated with antithyroid drugs. These receptors all stem from a woman aged 25 to 39 with Graves disease.

This clonotype was recorded many times. The chain joins TRBV20-1 to TRBJ1-5; D remains unclear. The CDR3 has 13 amino acids. The ends were cut back, 4 bases at V and 3 bases at J, with 10 bases in the middle. Germline V gene sequence: CDR1 DFQATT, CDR2 SNEGSKA (reference sequence). Here the CDR3 DNA reads TGCAGTGCTAATAGGTATTTCAATCAGCCCCAGCATTTT. It is translated as CSANRYFNQPQHF.

This clonotype showed up just a few times. The chain combines TRBV5-1 with TRBJ2-7, with TRBD2 as a possible D gene (6 bases). The V gene's germline CDR1 is SGHRS and CDR2 YFSETQ. The CDR3 totals 15 residues. The germline V and J ends were trimmed by 0 bases and 4 bases, with 14 bases remaining between them. CDR3 sequence: CASSLGGGVGYEQYF. CDR3 nucleotide sequence: TGCGCCAGCAGCTTGGGCGGCGGGGTGGGTTACGAGCAGTACTTC.

This clonotype was detected many times. The rearrangement links TRBV7-6 to TRBJ2-3; TRBD2 aligns across 9 bases. V shed 5 bases and J 6 bases; nucleotides not matched to a gene: 9. Looked up from germline, CDR1 is SGHVS and CDR2 is FNYEAQ. This CDR3 is built from 15 residues. The CDR3 sequence: CASSPRGSGSDTQYF. CDR3 nucleotide sequence: TGTGCCAGCAGCCCACGAGGTAGCGGGAGTGATACGCAGTATTTT.

This clonotype showed up many times. CDR3 sequence: CASSPAPGQPYEQYF. CDR3 DNA: TGTGCCAGCAGCCCCGCCCCCGGACAGCCCTACGAGCAGTACTTC. The chain is built from TRBV7-2 and TRBJ2-7, with D possibly being TRBD1 (6 bases). CDR1 is SGHTA and CDR2 is FQGNSA in the germline V gene. The CDR3 is 15 amino acids. The V and J ends lost 5 bases and 2 bases respectively, with 16 bases between them.

At least ten counts were recorded for this clonotype. The genes are TRBV28 and TRBJ1-5; no definite D call. Trimming removed 1 base from V and 5 bases from J, with 6 bases in between. The CDR3 has 13 amino acids. CDR1 and CDR2 (germline): MDHEN, SYDVKM. The CDR3 DNA reads as TGTGCCAGCAGTTTATTACGGGATCAGCCCCAGCATTTT. It codes for CASSLLRDQPQHF.

Many counts were recorded for this clonotype. The CDR3 DNA reads TGTGCCAGCAGTCCACAGGGGCGCGGAACCGGGGAGCTGTTTTTT. Translating gives CASSPQGRGTGELFF. The chain joins TRBV27 to TRBJ2-2; 7 bases fit TRBD1. The V gene's germline CDR1 is MNHEY and CDR2 SMNVEV (reference sequence). The CDR3 has 15 residues. V shed 5 bases and J 5 bases; nucleotides not matched to a gene: 8.

This clonotype was recorded at least ten times. The gene calls are TRBV2 and TRBJ2-2; D might be TRBD2 (5 bases). CDR1 is SNHLY and CDR2 is FYNNEI in the germline V gene. This CDR3 region has 13 residues. Trimming left V 7 bases short and J 8 bases short, with 14 bases between. The CDR3 spells CASTQIRGGELFF. The DNA of the CDR3 is TGTGCCAGCACCCAGATCCGGGGAGGGGAGCTGTTTTTT.

This clonotype was counted ten times or more. The CDR3 reads CSAKAGVARFF. DNA of the CDR3: TGCAGTGCTAAGGCTGGGGTAGCCCGGTTCTTC. The chain is built from TRBV20-1 and TRBJ2-1; D is unresolved. V gave up 4 bases and J gave up 15 bases, with 16 bases separating them. Germline-derived CDR1 and CDR2 are DFQATT and SNEGSKA (reference sequence). The CDR3 runs to 11 residues.

This clonotype has ten or more counts. The chain uses TRBV11-3 and TRBJ2-7; 14 nucleotides line up with TRBD2. Germline V gives CDR1 SGHNT, CDR2 YENEEA. Trimming took 3 bases from V and 7 from J; bases not matched to a gene: 8. The CDR3 contains 16 residues. In DNA form, the CDR3 reads TGTGCCAGCAGCTTCCCCGGACTAGCGGGAGGAAGAGAGCAGTACTTC. Protein product: CASSFPGLAGGREQYF.